These 21 T cell receptor beta chains share one sample of origin, sequenced in a study of beta chain features in type 1 diabetes. Reverse transcription of all isolated RNA meant that expressed TCRB transcripts were sequenced. Profiled with immunoSEQ multiplex PCR; TCRdb holds only in-frame clones, not every one. The repertoire has approximately 200,000 clones, 9.6% of them found once; the top ten carry around 0.031%. What was sequenced was naive CD4+ T cells from blood. The origin of the receptors is a woman aged 18-29 years in good health.

This clone has more than one count but fewer than ten. The chain carries TRBV5-6 and TRBJ1-2; a possible D gene is TRBD1 (5 bases). Trimming removed 1 base at V and 6 bases at J, with 10 bases between. CDR1 is SGHDT, CDR2 YYEEEE, per germline. The CDR3 covers 13 residues. For the CDR3, the DNA is TGTGCCAGCAGCTTGCAGGACATCAATGGCTACACCTTC. This sequence encodes CASSLQDINGYTF. Based on the CDR3 plus reference TRBV5-6 and TRBJ1-2, the full variable domain is DAGVTQSPTHLIKTRGQQVTLRCSPKSGHDTVSWYQQALGQGPQFIFQYYEEEERQRGNFPDRFSGHQFPNYSSELNVNALLLGDSALYLCASSLQDINGYTFGSGTRLTVV.

This clone was observed at least ten times. V is TRBV29-1 and J is TRBJ2-1; 8 nucleotides agree with TRBD1. The CDR3 runs 14 residues. V shed 6 bases and J 7 bases; nucleotides not matched to a gene: 11. Germline V gene sequence: CDR1 SQVTM, CDR2 ANQGSEA. CDR3 in DNA: TGCAGCGTGGGCCCACGACAGGGGTTGAATGAGCAGTTCTTC. The encoded protein is CSVGPRQGLNEQFF.

This clone has only a few counts. CDR3 nucleotides: TGTGCCAGCAGCCAGGGGACGCTGAACACTGAAGCTTTCTTT. It specifies CASSQGTLNTEAFF. V is TRBV5-4 and J is TRBJ1-1; possibly TRBD1 for D (6 bases). CDR1 is SGHNT and CDR2 is YYREEE in the germline V gene (reference sequence). Trimming left V 4 bases short and J 0 bases short, with 10 bases between. This CDR3 region has 14 residues.

This chain joins TRBV10-3 and TRBJ2-2, with TRBD1 matching over 8 bases. The V gene end was trimmed by 3 bases and the J gene end by 1 base; junction bases not matched to a gene: 7. This CDR3 contains 17 residues. CDR1 is ENHRY, CDR2 SYGVKD, per germline. The CDR3, as DNA: TGTGCCATCAGTGACCGTGGACAGGGTGGGAACACCGGGGAGCTGTTTTTT. Protein product: CAISDRGQGGNTGELFF.

The rearrangement joins TRBV5-4 to TRBJ2-7; 7 positions agree with TRBD1. Germline trimming cut 3 bases from V and 3 bases from J; bases unmatched to any gene: 9. This CDR3 comprises 15 residues. CDR1 SGHNT and CDR2 YYREEE come from the germline V gene (reference sequence). The CDR3, as DNA: TGTGCCAGCAGCTCGGGACAGCCCAAAAACTACGAGCAGTACTTC. Protein product: CASSSGQPKNYEQYF.

The chain uses TRBV5-4 and TRBJ2-1; D possibly corresponds to TRBD2 (6 bases). The germline V gene has CDR1 SGHNT and CDR2 YYREEE (reference sequence). CDR3 length: 13 residues. V lost 4 bases, J lost 6 bases, and 11 bases lay in between. The DNA of the CDR3 is TGTGCCAGCAGCGGGGGGACTTTCAATGAGCAGTTCTTC. Its protein product is CASSGGTFNEQFF.

This chain links TRBV9 with TRBJ2-7, with D perhaps matching TRBD1 (5 bases). The germline gives CDR1 SGDLS, CDR2 YYNGEE. This CDR3 has 14 amino acids. Trimming took 1 base from V and 0 from J, leaving 8 bases between them. CDR3 sequence: CASSVTGLSYEQYF. CDR3 in DNA: TGTGCCAGCAGCGTAACAGGTCTCTCCTACGAGCAGTACTTC. The entire variable domain, with the rest obtained from reference TRBV9 and TRBJ2-7, is as follows: DSGVTQTPKHLITATGQRVTLRCSPRSGDLSVYWYQQSLDQGLQFLIQYYNGEERAKGNILERFSAQQFPDLHSELNLSSLELGDSALYFCASSVTGLSYEQYFGPGTRLTVT.

This sequence joins TRBV6-1 and TRBJ2-1, with no clear D. Between the trimmed V and J ends, which lost 11 bases and 0 bases, there was a span of 14 bases. The CDR3 sequence is 14 residues long. Germline V CDR1 and CDR2: MNHNS, SASEGT. For the CDR3, the DNA is TGTGCCGCTGAGGTCTTGAGCTCCTACAATGAGCAGTTCTTC. Amino acids: CAAEVLSSYNEQFF.

This clone was counted a few times. V gene TRBV30 combines with J gene TRBJ1-1, with no clear D. This CDR3 has 13 residues. Trimming stripped 2 bases from V and 4 bases from J, with 11 bases between. CDR1 is GTSNPN, CDR2 SVGIG, per germline (reference sequence). CDR3 sequence: CAWSLSVGTEAFF. The CDR3, as DNA: TGTGCCTGGAGTTTATCGGTCGGCACTGAAGCTTTCTTT.

CDR3 protein: CATSRGRGPFSYEQYF. The DNA for the CDR3 is TGTGCCACCAGCAGAGGAAGGGGGCCCTTCTCCTACGAGCAGTACTTC. The chain combines TRBV15 with TRBJ2-7, with TRBD1 matching over 7 bases. The CDR3 extends over 16 amino acids. Trimming cost V 1 base and J 0 bases; bases outside gene matches: 6. Per the germline V gene, CDR1 is LNHNV and CDR2 is YYDKDF (reference sequence).

A word on this clone: This is likely a read error, given that the CDR3 carries no conserved phenylalanine or tryptophan at its end. The DNA is left out, because the CDR3 cannot be placed on it with certainty; the CDR3 is given as TCRdb lists it. The rearrangement links TRBV21-1 to TRBJ1-2. TRBV21-1 is deemed a pseudogene. Ends included, the CDR3 has 8 residues. The CDR3: CASSPPSG.

Turning to this clone: Sequence at one end of the junction differs from germline and may be a read error. The V gene is TRBV6-1, the J gene TRBJ1-6, with TRBD1 matching over 8 bases. Germline V gives CDR1 MNHNS, CDR2 SASEGT. This CDR3 spans 16 amino acids. The CDR3 reads CASREDGRTGYSPLHF. The CDR3 coding sequence is TGTGCCAGCAGGGAAGATGGAAGGACAGGGTATTCACCCCTCCACTTT.

This clone has more than one count but fewer than ten. An end of the junction does not agree with germline; a read error may underlie this. This rearrangement joins TRBV11-2 to TRBJ2-2, with TRBD2 matching 8 bases. CDR3 length equals 15 residues. Germline values: CDR1 SGHAT, CDR2 FQNNGV. The CDR3 DNA reads as TGTGCCAGCAGCTTAAGACTAGCGAATACCGGGGAGCTGTTTTTT. Translation gives CASSLRLANTGELFF.

The table lists this clone with a few counts. V gene TRBV5-1 combines with J gene TRBJ2-3; 8 bases match TRBD2. CDR1 and CDR2 (germline): SGHRS, YFSETQ. This CDR3 contains 17 residues. The J segment lost 1 base and the V segment lost 0 bases, leaving 7 bases of the junction unmatched. Here the CDR3 reads CASSLGASGPRTDTQYF. CDR3 bases: TGCGCCAGCAGCTTGGGGGCTAGCGGGCCTCGCACAGATACGCAGTATTTT.

The chain uses TRBV7-3 and TRBJ1-2; D is perhaps TRBD1 (5 bases). There are 15 residues in the CDR3. CDR1 and CDR2 (germline): SGHTA, FQGTGA. The V end was cut by 1 base, the J end by 0 bases, with 9 bases between. CDR3 protein: CASSLSPTANYGYTF. For the CDR3, the DNA is TGTGCCAGCAGCTTAAGTCCGACAGCTAACTATGGCTACACCTTC.

This clone has only a few counts. The chain combines TRBV6-1 with TRBJ2-3; 8 bases line up with TRBD2. The CDR3 sequence is 13 residues long. Germline V lookup: CDR1 MNHNS, CDR2 SASEGT. Trimming cost V 8 bases and J 3 bases; bases outside gene matches: 4. CDR3 residues: CASRGGHTDTQYF. CDR3 nucleotide sequence: TGTGCCAGCCGGGGGGGCCATACAGATACGCAGTATTTT.

The sample holds a few counts of this clone. This chain uses TRBV6-5 with TRBJ2-7, with 8 bases that match TRBD1. The germline gives CDR1 MNHEY, CDR2 SVGAGI. V lost 6 bases and J lost 9; bases outside the gene matches: 7. The CDR3 is 12 amino acids. CDR3 sequence: CASRSDRGRQYF. In DNA form, the CDR3 reads TGTGCCAGCAGATCAGACAGGGGTCGGCAGTACTTC.

Only a few counts were recorded for this clone. The chain has TRBV5-4 and TRBJ2-1; no clear D. The CDR3 is 16 amino acids. The V gene's germline CDR1 is SGHNT and CDR2 YYREEE (reference sequence). Between the trimmed V and J ends, which lost 0 bases and 4 bases, there was a span of 14 bases. The CDR3 sequence is CASSLEMAAAYNEQFF. DNA for the CDR3: TGTGCCAGCAGCTTGGAGATGGCGGCAGCATACAATGAGCAGTTCTTC.

This clone has more than one count but fewer than ten. This sequence joins TRBV9 and TRBJ2-3; 7 bases are shared with TRBD2. The V gene's germline CDR1 is SGDLS and CDR2 YYNGEE. This CDR3 is built from 17 residues. J lost 2 bases, V lost 2 bases, and 11 bases had no gene match. CDR3 residues: CASSVFPRRENTDTQYF. CDR3 nucleotide sequence: TGTGCCAGCAGCGTCTTTCCTCGGCGGGAGAACACAGATACGCAGTATTTT.

This rearrangement joins TRBV19 to TRBJ2-1; D is uncertain. V was clipped by 3 bases and J by 0 bases, with 6 bases between them. The CDR3 runs 14 residues. Germline V CDR1 and CDR2: LNHDA, SQIVND (reference sequence). The CDR3 bases are TGTGCCAGTAGTATTCCGTCCTCCTACAATGAGCAGTTCTTC. This sequence encodes CASSIPSSYNEQFF. Full variable domain (remainder filled in from reference TRBV19 and TRBJ2-1): DGGITQSPKYLFRKEGQNVTLSCEQNLNHDAMYWYRQDPGQGLRLIYYSQIVNDFQKGDIAEGYSVSREKKESFPLTVTSAQKNPTAFYLCASSIPSSYNEQFFGPGTRLTVL.

This chain connects TRBV6-1 to TRBJ1-6; D perhaps matches TRBD1 (5 bases). The V gene lost 0 bases and the J gene lost 5 bases, with 8 bases spanning the gap. Germline CDR1 is MNHNS and CDR2 is SASEGT. CDR3 size: 15 residues. The CDR3 protein is CASSEAQGDNSPLHF. In nucleotides, the CDR3 is TGTGCCAGCAGTGAAGCGCAAGGGGATAATTCACCCCTCCACTTT.